The 29 T cell receptor beta chains reported below all come from one sample, sequenced in a study of cytomegalovirus exposure and HLA in healthy donors. 60 Vbeta and 13 Jbeta primers were used in PCR. Assay used: immunoSEQ multiplex PCR; TCRdb lists only in-frame clones, some missing. Of about 150,000 clones in the sample, about 68% were seen once. Material: PBMCs. Receptors were obtained from a man younger than 35 in good health and CMV-seronegative.

The rearrangement uses TRBV29-1 and TRBJ2-2; possible D gene TRBD2, 6 bases. This CDR3 has 15 amino acids. Trimming left V 4 bases short and J 0 bases short, with 12 bases between. Germline-derived CDR1 and CDR2 are SQVTM and ANQGSEA. Here the CDR3 reads CSVAPRGANTGELFF. The CDR3, as DNA: TGCAGCGTTGCTCCGCGGGGCGCGAACACCGGGGAGCTGTTTTTT.

The V call is TRBV21-1, the J call TRBJ2-5; the table calls TRBD2, which could not be checked here. TRBV21-1 is recorded as a pseudogene. The CDR3 is 17 residues long. The CDR3 DNA reads TGTGCCAGCAGCCCGACCGGAGGAGGGCCCAACCAAGAGACCCAGTACTTC. Amino acids: CASSPTGGGPNQETQYF.

V usage is TRBV30 and J usage is TRBJ1-2; tentative D call: TRBD1 (6 bases). In germline, CDR1 is GTSNPN, CDR2 SVGIG (reference sequence). CDR3 length: 13 amino acids. V lost 1 base, J lost 8 bases, and 14 bases lay in between. The CDR3 region has the DNA TGTGCCTGGAGTGAGGGGGGGGCACAGGGCTACACCTTC. Translation: CAWSEGGAQGYTF. The variable domain in full, completed from reference TRBV30 and TRBJ1-2, reads SQTIHQWPATLVQPVGSPLSLECTVEGTSNPNLYWYRQAAGRGLQLLFYSVGIGQISSEVPQNLSASRPQDRQFILSSKKLLLSDSGFYLCAWSEGGAQGYTFGSGTRLTVV.

CDR3 residues: CAIGTGDSTDTQYF. In nucleotides, the CDR3 is TGTGCCATCGGGACAGGGGATAGCACAGATACGCAGTATTTT. The chain has TRBV10-3 and TRBJ2-3; 10 bases are a match to TRBD1. The V segment lost 8 bases and the J segment 0 bases; nucleotides outside the gene matches: 2. The CDR3 loop spans 14 amino acids. Germline V gene data show CDR1 as ENHRY and CDR2 as SYGVKD.

The V call is TRBV5-1, the J call TRBJ2-7; D is perhaps TRBD1 (6 bases). The CDR3 spans 14 residues. The V end was cut by 0 bases, the J end by 2 bases, with 9 bases between. Germline V gives CDR1 SGHRS, CDR2 YFSETQ. The CDR3 sequence: CASSLDRAAYEQYF. CDR3 coding DNA: TGCGCCAGCAGCTTGGACAGGGCAGCCTACGAGCAGTACTTC.

This sequence joins TRBV7-9 and TRBJ2-2; D not certain. V was clipped by 3 bases and J by 5 bases, with 13 bases between them. The CDR3 is 15 amino acids. CDR1 is SEHNR, CDR2 FQNEAQ, per germline (reference sequence). The CDR3 DNA follows: TGTGCCAGCAGCTTGTTGGCCCCGGAGACCGGGGAGCTGTTTTTT. This gives the protein CASSLLAPETGELFF. Looking up the rest from reference TRBV7-9 and TRBJ2-2 gives the full variable domain: DTGVSQNPRHKITKRGQNVTFRCDPISEHNRLYWYRQTLGQGPEFLTYFQNEAQLEKSRLLSDRFSAERPKGSFSTLEIQRTEQGDSAMYLCASSLLAPETGELFFGEGSRLTVL.

The V gene is TRBV19, the J gene TRBJ2-7, with D perhaps matching TRBD2 (6 bases). This CDR3 is built from 14 residues. The V end lost 8 bases, the J end lost 3 bases, and 17 bases lay between the germline ends. Germline lookup yields CDR1 LNHDA and CDR2 SQIVND (reference sequence). The chain's CDR3 is CASGARDGYYEQYF. The CDR3 DNA is TGTGCCAGTGGTGCGCGGGACGGATACTACGAGCAGTACTTC.

This rearrangement joins TRBV2 to TRBJ2-1; a weak D match, TRBD2 (5 bases). The germline CDR1 and CDR2 sequences are SNHLY and FYNNEI. V was shortened by 0 bases and J by 4 bases, with 13 bases between the two germline ends. The CDR3 is 16 residues long. The CDR3 region has the DNA TGTGCCAGCAGTGAAGCGGCGGAGGCCCTTTACAATGAGCAGTTCTTC. This codes for CASSEAAEALYNEQFF.

As DNA, the CDR3 is TGCGCCAGCAGCCAAGCGGACAGGACAAACTATGGCTACACCTTC. It translates to CASSQADRTNYGYTF. The genes are TRBV4-3 and TRBJ1-2; TRBD1 aligns across 7 bases. Germline V gene sequence: CDR1 LGHNA, CDR2 YSLEER. V lost 1 base to trimming and J lost 2 bases; unmatched junction nucleotides: 4. The CDR3 has 15 amino acids.

The V call is TRBV4-3, the J call TRBJ2-3, with 9 positions matching TRBD1. This CDR3 region has 16 residues. Unmatched junction bases numbered 5, after V lost 1 base and J lost 3 bases. Germline V gene sequence: CDR1 LGHNA, CDR2 YSLEER. DNA for the CDR3: TGCGCCAGCAGCCAAGGAGCCGGGACAGGGACAGATACGCAGTATTTT. It codes for CASSQGAGTGTDTQYF.

This clone was counted between two and nine times. This rearrangement joins TRBV13 to TRBJ1-1; no reliable D call. CDR1 is PRHDT, CDR2 FYEKMQ, per germline (reference sequence). The germline V and J ends were trimmed by 4 bases and 10 bases, with 10 bases remaining between them. This CDR3 region has 11 residues. The DNA for the CDR3 is TGTGCCAGCAGCTCTAGCGCCAGAGCTTTCTTT. Its protein product is CASSSSARAFF.

The V call is TRBV4-1, the J call TRBJ2-7; 9 bases fit TRBD1. Trimming removed 4 bases from V and 3 bases from J; junction bases left unmatched: 7. The CDR3 contains 15 residues. Germline values: CDR1 MGHRA, CDR2 YSYEKL. The CDR3 sequence is CASSPSGDRVYEQYF. The CDR3, as DNA: TGCGCCAGCAGCCCCTCAGGGGACAGGGTCTACGAGCAGTACTTC.

This clone was found once. The chain recombines TRBV19 with TRBJ2-5; TRBD2 matches 9 bases. The germline CDR1 and CDR2 sequences are LNHDA and SQIVND (reference sequence). Germline trimming cut 5 bases from V and 0 bases from J; bases unmatched to any gene: 7. The CDR3 is 16 amino acids. CDR3: CASSLLAGRDQETQYF. The CDR3, as DNA: TGTGCCAGTAGTCTCCTAGCGGGAAGGGACCAAGAGACCCAGTACTTC.

The gene calls are TRBV21-1 and TRBJ1-3; the table calls TRBD1, which could not be checked here. TRBV21-1 is termed a pseudogene. This CDR3 region has 16 residues. The CDR3 loop is CASSKGDRVEGNTIYF. As DNA, the CDR3 is TGTGCCAGCAGCAAAGGGGACAGGGTAGAAGGAAACACCATATATTTT.

This chain joins TRBV29-1 and TRBJ2-6; 10 positions agree with TRBD1. CDR1 SQVTM and CDR2 ANQGSEA come from the germline V gene. The CDR3 has 14 amino acids. Losses at the gene ends were 6 bases for V and 4 bases for J; bases not matched to a gene: 3. This CDR3 is CSVRQGAGANVLTF. CDR3 nucleotide sequence: TGCAGCGTACGACAGGGGGCGGGGGCCAACGTCCTGACTTTC.

Points on this clone: One junction end does not reproduce the germline sequence, and a read error may be involved. This sequence joins TRBV7-6 and TRBJ2-2; possibly TRBD2 for D (6 bases). CDR1 SGHVS and CDR2 FNYEAQ come from the germline V gene. The CDR3 is 14 residues long. Here the CDR3 DNA reads TGTGCCAGCAGCTTAGCCGGGGAGGCCGGGGGGCTGTTTTTT. Translation: CASSLAGEAGGLFF.

The chain is built from TRBV7-8 and TRBJ2-3; 9 positions agree with TRBD1. CDR1 is SGHVS and CDR2 is FQNEAQ in the germline V gene. This CDR3 spans 15 amino acids. V gave up 2 bases and J gave up 3 bases; unmatched junction bases: 3. Here the CDR3 DNA reads TGTGCCAGCAGCTTAAGGGACAGGGTGACAGATACGCAGTATTTT. Protein: CASSLRDRVTDTQYF.

In its sample, this clone was seen once. CDR3: CASRGGSSGNTIYF. In nucleotides, the CDR3 is TGTGCCAGCAGAGGCGGAAGCTCTGGAAACACCATATATTTT. The chain has TRBV27 and TRBJ1-3; D is unresolved. Trimming left V 6 bases short and J 0 bases short, with 9 bases between. Germline-derived CDR1 and CDR2 are MNHEY and SMNVEV (reference sequence). This CDR3 is built from 14 residues.

The chain employs TRBV14 and TRBJ2-7, with 7 bases identical to TRBD2. The junction had 3 bases not matched to a gene; V was cut back by 6 bases and J by 1 base. CDR1 and CDR2 (germline): SGHDN, FVKESK. This CDR3 has 13 residues. CDR3 bases: TGTGCCAGCAGGGCTAGCGGTTCCTACGAGCAGTACTTC. Amino acid sequence: CASRASGSYEQYF. Complete variable domain (other parts from reference TRBV14 and TRBJ2-7): EAGVTQFPSHSVIEKGQTVTLRCDPISGHDNLYWYRRVMGKEIKFLLHFVKESKQDESGMPNNRFLAERTGGTYSTLKVQPAELEDSGVYFCASRASGSYEQYFGPGTRLTVT.

Regarding this clone: Compared with germline, one end of the junction differs, possibly owing to a read error. The chain uses TRBV27 and TRBJ2-7; the match to TRBD1 covers 7 bases. Germline V lookup: CDR1 MNHEY, CDR2 SMNVEV (reference sequence). There are 18 residues in the CDR3. Here the CDR3 reads CASSARAQGPSAPYGQYF. The CDR3 DNA follows: TGTGCCAGCAGTGCGAGAGCACAGGGGCCCTCGGCCCCCTACGGGCAGTACTTC.

This sequence joins TRBV9 and TRBJ2-1; 7 bases map to TRBD2. V trimming: 3 bases; J trimming: 4 bases; junction bases outside the gene matches: 1. CDR3 length: 13 amino acids. The germline V gene encodes CDR1 SGDLS and CDR2 YYNGEE. The CDR3 protein is CASSGGLYNEQFF. The CDR3 nucleotides read TGTGCCAGCAGCGGGGGACTATACAATGAGCAGTTCTTC.

The V and J genes are TRBV28 and TRBJ2-5; the D gene is possibly TRBD2 (6 bases). Germline loops: CDR1 MDHEN, CDR2 SYDVKM. The V gene lost 10 bases and the J gene lost 11 bases, with 17 bases spanning the gap. This CDR3 contains 11 residues. Written as DNA, the CDR3 is TGTGCCATCCGGGGTCCGGGAGAGCAGTACTTC. Its translation: CAIRGPGEQYF.

The chain has TRBV4-3 and TRBJ2-7, with D perhaps matching TRBD2 (7 bases). The CDR3 has 16 residues. Germline-derived CDR1 and CDR2 are LGHNA and YSLEER. Trimming cost V 0 bases and J 2 bases, with 14 bases left between them. The CDR3 here is CASSQEPGGPTYEQYF. The CDR3 coding sequence is TGCGCCAGCAGCCAAGAGCCGGGGGGCCCTACCTACGAGCAGTACTTC.

This clone appeared once. The genes are TRBV4-3 and TRBJ2-1; possible D gene TRBD1, 6 bases. Between the trimmed V and J ends, which lost 1 base and 7 bases, there was a span of 11 bases. Per the germline V gene, CDR1 is LGHNA and CDR2 is YSLEER. This CDR3 is 14 amino acids long. The CDR3 DNA is TGCGCCAGCAGCCAAGTTACGAGGGGGAATGAGCAGTTCTTC. Its protein is CASSQVTRGNEQFF.

This chain joins TRBV28 and TRBJ1-5, with 10 bases fitting TRBD1. With V trimmed by 2 bases and J by 1 base, 2 bases remained unmatched. Per germline, CDR1 MDHEN and CDR2 SYDVKM. The CDR3 length is 16 residues. CDR3 amino acids: CASSLGTGESNQPQHF. The CDR3 DNA sequence: TGTGCCAGCAGTTTAGGGACAGGGGAAAGCAATCAGCCCCAGCATTTT.

This rearrangement joins TRBV4-1 to TRBJ2-2; no clear D. Germline loops: CDR1 MGHRA, CDR2 YSYEKL. Trimming removed 1 base from V and 4 bases from J, with 4 bases in between. This CDR3 has 13 residues. CDR3 DNA sequence: TGCGCCAGCAGCCAAGTCGGCACCGGGGAGCTGTTTTTT. It is translated as CASSQVGTGELFF.

The rearrangement uses TRBV27 and TRBJ1-5, with TRBD1 matching over 9 bases. V dropped 3 bases and J dropped 6; count of bases not matched to a gene: 9. The CDR3 sequence is 16 residues long. The germline V gene encodes CDR1 MNHEY and CDR2 SMNVEV (reference sequence). The CDR3 DNA reads TGTGCCAGCAGTTTGGAGGGGACAGGGACGATTCAGCCCCAGCATTTT. Its protein is CASSLEGTGTIQPQHF.

J is TRBJ2-1 and V is TRBV4-2; 10 bases are a match to TRBD2. This CDR3 has 16 amino acids. After removal of 2 bases from V and 0 bases from J, the junction contained 1 base not matched to a gene. The V gene's germline CDR1 is LGHNA and CDR2 YNFKEQ. The CDR3 DNA sequence: TGTGCCAGCAGCCAAAGGACTAGCGGCTCCTACAATGAGCAGTTCTTC. Residues: CASSQRTSGSYNEQFF.

The genes are TRBV7-7 and TRBJ2-2; D gene unclear. The CDR3 runs 14 residues. CDR1 is SSHAT and CDR2 is FNYEAQ in the germline V gene (reference sequence). Trimming shortened V by 5 bases and J by 6 bases, and 13 bases separated the two germline ends. CDR3 in amino acids: CASSPTMSSGELFF. The CDR3 DNA is TGTGCCAGCAGCCCCACTATGAGCTCCGGGGAGCTGTTTTTT.